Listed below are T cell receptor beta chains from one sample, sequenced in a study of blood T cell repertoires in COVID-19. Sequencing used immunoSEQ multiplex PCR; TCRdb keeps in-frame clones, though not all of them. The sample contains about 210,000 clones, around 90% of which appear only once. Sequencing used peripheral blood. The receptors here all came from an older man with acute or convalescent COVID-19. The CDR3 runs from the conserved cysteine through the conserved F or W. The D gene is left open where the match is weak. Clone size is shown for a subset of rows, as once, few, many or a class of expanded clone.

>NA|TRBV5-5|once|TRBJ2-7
TGTGCCAGCAGCTTGATCAGGTCCTACGAGCAGTACTTC
CASSLIRSYEQYF
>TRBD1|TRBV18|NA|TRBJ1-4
TGTGCCAGCTCACTAGGGACAGGGGAACTGTTTTTT
CASSLGTGELFF
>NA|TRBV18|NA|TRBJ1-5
TGTGCCAGCTCACAGGGGGTCGGGCAGCCCCAGCATTTT
CASSQGVGQPQHF
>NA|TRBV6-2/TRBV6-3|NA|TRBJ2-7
TGTGCCAGCAGTTACCCGGGAGTCTACGAGCAGTACTTC
CASSYPGVYEQYF
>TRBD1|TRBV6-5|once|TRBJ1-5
TGTGCCAGCAGGGATGACAGGGTCAATCAGCCCCAGCATTTT
CASRDDRVNQPQHF
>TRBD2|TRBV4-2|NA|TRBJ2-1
TGTGCCAGCAGCCAAGACCTAGCGGGCTCCTACAATGAGCAGTTCTTC
CASSQDLAGSYNEQFF
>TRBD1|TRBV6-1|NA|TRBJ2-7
TGTGCCAGCAGTGAGAGACAGGGACAAACCTACGAGCAGTACTTC
CASSERQGQTYEQYF
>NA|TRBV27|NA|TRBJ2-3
TGTGCCAGCAGTTTGGTCCCCTACGGCACAGATACGCAGTATTTT
CASSLVPYGTDTQYF
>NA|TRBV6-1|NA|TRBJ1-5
TGTGCCAGCAGTGAAGGAAGACAGCGCAATCAGCCCCAGCATTTT
CASSEGRQRNQPQHF
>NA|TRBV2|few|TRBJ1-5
TGTGCCAGCAGCGATGACAGGTATAGCAATCAGCCCCAGCATTTT
CASSDDRYSNQPQHF
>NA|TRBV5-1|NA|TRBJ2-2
TGCGCCAGCAGCTTGGCCCCGGGGTTTGTCGGGGAGCTGTTTTTT
CASSLAPGFVGELFF
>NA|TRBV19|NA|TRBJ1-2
TGTGCCAGTAGTTCCCCCCAGGCCCTCTATGGCTACACCTTC
CASSSPQALYGYTF
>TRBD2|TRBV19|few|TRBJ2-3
TGTGCCAGTAGTATTTTAGCGGGAAGGACAGATACGCAGTATTTT
CASSILAGRTDTQYF
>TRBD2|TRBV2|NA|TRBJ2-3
TGTGCCAGCAGTGGACTAGCGGGAGGGGCGCAGTATTTT
CASSGLAGGAQYF
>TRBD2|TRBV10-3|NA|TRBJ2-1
TGTGCCAATACCGGGACTAGCGGGGGGGAGCAGTTCTTC
CANTGTSGGEQFF
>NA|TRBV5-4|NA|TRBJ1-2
TGTGCCAGCAGCTTTTTACAGGGCTCTCCTAACTATGGCTACACCTTC
CASSFLQGSPNYGYTF
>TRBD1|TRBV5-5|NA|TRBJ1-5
TGTGCCAGCAGCTTGTATGGACAGGGACGTCAGCCCCAGCATTTT
CASSLYGQGRQPQHF
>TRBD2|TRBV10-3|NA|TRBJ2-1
TGTGCCATCAGCGGGAGGGGCTCGTACTACAATGAGCAGTTCTTC
CAISGRGSYYNEQFF
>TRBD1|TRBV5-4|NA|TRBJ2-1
TGTGCCAGCAAGGCGACAGGGCCCTACAATGAGCAGTTCTTC
CASKATGPYNEQFF
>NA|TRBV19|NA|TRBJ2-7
TGTGCCAGTAGTGCCCGGGACGGGAGCTCCTACGAGCAGTACTTC
CASSARDGSSYEQYF
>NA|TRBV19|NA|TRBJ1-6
TGTGCCAGTAGTCTCCAATTTTACAGGGATAATTCACCCCTCCACTTT
CASSLQFYRDNSPLHF
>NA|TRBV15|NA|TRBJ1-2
TGTGCCACCAACTCCAGGGTCGGCCCCTCCTCCTATGGCTACACCTTC
CATNSRVGPSSYGYTF
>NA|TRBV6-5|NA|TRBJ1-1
TGTGCCAGCAGTTCAGGGGTCTTGGCATCCACTGAAGCTTTCTTT
CASSSGVLASTEAFF
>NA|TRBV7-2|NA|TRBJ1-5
TGTGCCAGCAGCCGTAAGGGGGAGAGACAGCCCCAGCATTTT
CASSRKGERQPQHF
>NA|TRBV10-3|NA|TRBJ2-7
TGTGCCATCAGGAGGGAAGCAGATTCCTACGAGCAGTACTTC
CAIRREADSYEQYF
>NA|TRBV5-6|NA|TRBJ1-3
TGTGCCAGCAGCTTGTGGGGGGGACACTCTGGAAACACCATATATTTT
CASSLWGGHSGNTIYF
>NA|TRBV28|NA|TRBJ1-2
TGTGCCAGCAGTTTTGGTGGAGGGTTTGTGCCTAACTATGGCTACACCTTC
CASSFGGGFVPNYGYTF
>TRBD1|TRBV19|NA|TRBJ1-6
TGTGCCAGTAGTATGGGTCAGGGGGGTAATTCACCCCTCCACTTT
CASSMGQGGNSPLHF
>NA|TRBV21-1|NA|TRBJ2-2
TGTGCCAGCAGCAAAGTAGGGAGGCGGGTGGACACCGGGGAGCTGTTTTTT
CASSKVGRRVDTGELFF
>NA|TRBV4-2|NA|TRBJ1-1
TGTGCCAGCAGCCATGGAATAACAGGCGACACTGAAGCTTTCTTT
CASSHGITGDTEAFF
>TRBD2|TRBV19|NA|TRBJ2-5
TGTGCCAGTAGTCTCGGACTAGCGGGAGGGGAGACCCAGTACTTC
CASSLGLAGGETQYF
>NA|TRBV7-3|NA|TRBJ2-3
TGTGCCAGCAGCCCGGGTGGGGGGTTTGGAGATACGCAGTATTTT
CASSPGGGFGDTQYF
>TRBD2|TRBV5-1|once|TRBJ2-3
TGCGCCAGCACCCCTAGCGGTCAAGATACGCAGTATTTT
CASTPSGQDTQYF
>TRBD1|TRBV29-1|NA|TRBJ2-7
TGCAGCGTTGAAAAGAGACAGGGTTCAGAGCAGTACTTC
CSVEKRQGSEQYF
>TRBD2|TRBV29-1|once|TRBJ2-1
TGCAGCGTGGGGGGGGACTCGGTTCAGCTTCAGCAGTTCTTC
CSVGGDSVQLQQFF
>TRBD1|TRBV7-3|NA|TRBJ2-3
TGTGCCAGCAGCTTCCACCGCGGGACAGGGACAGATACGCAGTATTTT
CASSFHRGTGTDTQYF
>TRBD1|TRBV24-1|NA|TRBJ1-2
TGTGCCACCAGAAGCGGGACAGGGCATGGCTACACCTTC
CATRSGTGHGYTF
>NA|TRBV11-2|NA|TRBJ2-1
TGTGCCAGCAGCCCCCCGGGGACGGGGGTGTGGAATGAGCAGTTCTTC
CASSPPGTGVWNEQFF
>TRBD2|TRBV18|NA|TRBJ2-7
TGTGCCAGCTCACCCCGAGGTAGCGGGTACGAGCAGTACTTC
CASSPRGSGYEQYF
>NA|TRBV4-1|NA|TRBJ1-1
TGCGCCAGCAGCCGAAGCTCGGGTTCCACTGAAGCTTTCTTT
CASSRSSGSTEAFF
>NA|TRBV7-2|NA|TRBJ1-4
TGTGCCAGCAGCCTGCGACAGTTACCTAATGAAAAACTGTTTTTT
CASSLRQLPNEKLFF
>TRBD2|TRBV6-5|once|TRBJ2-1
TGTGCCAGCAGCGGGACTAGCGGGGTTTACAATGAGCAGTTCTTC
CASSGTSGVYNEQFF
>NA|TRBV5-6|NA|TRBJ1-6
TGTGCCAGCAGCCCCCGCAGCTATGTAACAGCCCTCCACTTT
CASSPRSYVTALHF
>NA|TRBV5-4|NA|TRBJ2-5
TGTGCCAGCAGCTTGGGGGCAGAGACCCAGTACTTC
CASSLGAETQYF
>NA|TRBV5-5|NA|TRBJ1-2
TGTGCCAGCAGCCTAGAACCCGAGGGCTATGGCTACACCTTC
CASSLEPEGYGYTF
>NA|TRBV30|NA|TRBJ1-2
TGTGCCTGGAGTGTACTGAAGGCAGGAGGTTATGGCTACACCTTC
CAWSVLKAGGYGYTF
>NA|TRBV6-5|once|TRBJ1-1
TGTGCCAGCAGTCGCAGGACATTGAACACTGAAGCTTTCTTT
CASSRRTLNTEAFF
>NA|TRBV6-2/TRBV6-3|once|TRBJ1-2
TGTGCCAGCAGTTATCTCCCGGCCAGGGCGGACTATGGCTACACCTTC
CASSYLPARADYGYTF
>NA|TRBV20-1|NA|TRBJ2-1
TGCAGTGGTACCCTAGGCAATGAGCAGTTCTTC
CSGTLGNEQFF
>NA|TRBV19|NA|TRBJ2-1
TGTGCCAGTAGTGGCGGCGAGTACTCCTACAATGAGCAGTTCTTC
CASSGGEYSYNEQFF
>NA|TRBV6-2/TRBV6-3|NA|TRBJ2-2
TGTGCCAGCAGTTACACTAGCCTTACCGGGGAGCTGTTTTTT
CASSYTSLTGELFF
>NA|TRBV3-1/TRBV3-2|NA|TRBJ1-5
TGTGCCAGCAGCCAAGACAACAATCAGCCCCAGCATTTT
CASSQDNNQPQHF
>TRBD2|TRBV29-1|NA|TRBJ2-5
TGCAGCGTCTCGAGCGGGAGGAACCAAGAGACCCAGTACTTC
CSVSSGRNQETQYF